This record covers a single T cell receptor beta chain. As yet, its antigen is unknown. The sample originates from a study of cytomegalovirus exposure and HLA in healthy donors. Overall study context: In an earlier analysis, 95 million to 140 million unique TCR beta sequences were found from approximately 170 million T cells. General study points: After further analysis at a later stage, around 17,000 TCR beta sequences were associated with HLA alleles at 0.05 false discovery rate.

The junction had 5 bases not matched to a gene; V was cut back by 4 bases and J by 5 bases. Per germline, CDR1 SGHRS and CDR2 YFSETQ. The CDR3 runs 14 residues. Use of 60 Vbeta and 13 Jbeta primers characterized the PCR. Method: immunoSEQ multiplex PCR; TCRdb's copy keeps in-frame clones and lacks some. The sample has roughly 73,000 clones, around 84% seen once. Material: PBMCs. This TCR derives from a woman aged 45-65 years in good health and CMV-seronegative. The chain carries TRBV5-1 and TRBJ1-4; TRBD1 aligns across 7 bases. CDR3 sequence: CASSLGGANEKLFF. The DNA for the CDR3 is TGCGCCAGCAGCCTAGGGGGCGCAAATGAAAAACTGTTTTTT.